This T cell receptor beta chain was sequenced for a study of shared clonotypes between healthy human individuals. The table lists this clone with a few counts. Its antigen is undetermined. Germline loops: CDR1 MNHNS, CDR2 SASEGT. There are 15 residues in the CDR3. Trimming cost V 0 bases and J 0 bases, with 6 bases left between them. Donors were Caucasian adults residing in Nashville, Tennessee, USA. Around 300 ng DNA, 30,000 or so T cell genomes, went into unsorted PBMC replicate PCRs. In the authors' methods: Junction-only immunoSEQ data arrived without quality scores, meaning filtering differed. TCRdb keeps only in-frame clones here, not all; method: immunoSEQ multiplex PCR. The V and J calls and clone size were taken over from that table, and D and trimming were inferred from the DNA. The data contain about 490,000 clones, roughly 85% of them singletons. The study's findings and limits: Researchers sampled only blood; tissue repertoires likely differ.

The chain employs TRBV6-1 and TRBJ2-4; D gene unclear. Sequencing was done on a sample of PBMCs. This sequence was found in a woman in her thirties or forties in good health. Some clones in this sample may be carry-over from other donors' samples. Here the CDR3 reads CASSEARIAKNIQYF. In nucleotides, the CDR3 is TGTGCCAGCAGTGAAGCAAGGATAGCCAAAAACATTCAGTACTTC.